The subject of this entry is one T cell receptor (beta chain). The sample is drawn from a study of blood T cell repertoires in COVID-19. This CDR3 contains 13 residues. The table came from immunoSEQ multiplex PCR; TCRdb's copy has only in-frame clones and leaves some out. The sample has over 150,000 clones; roughly 87% are singletons. The clonotype was recovered from a woman between 45 and 60 years old who had recovered from COVID-19. Sequencing input: PBMCs or T cells enriched from blood (not recorded which). The V call is TRBV21-1, the J call TRBJ1-5. TRBV21-1 is a pseudogene. The chain's CDR3 is CATSSRGGQPQHF. The CDR3 nucleotides read TGTGCCACCTCATCCCGCGGGGGTCAGCCCCAGCATTTT.